This section outlines one TCR beta chain sequence together with its context. Germline V CDR1 and CDR2: ENHRY, SYGVKD. The CDR3 length is 17 residues. With V trimmed by 5 bases and J by 0 bases, 9 bases remained unmatched. This sample stems from a study of T cell changes during pregnancy in multiple sclerosis. The repertoire was sequenced with immunoSEQ multiplex PCR; TCRdb's copy has only in-frame clones and lacks some. Counted here are about 36,000 clones, about 90% occurring once; the ten biggest clones make up 0.4% to 0.5%. The source material was CD4+ T cells from peripheral blood mononuclear cells, sampled after pregnancy. This sequence was found in a female donor with multiple sclerosis, enrolled in a pregnancy study. The chain carries TRBV10-3 and TRBJ2-5; 10 nucleotides line up with TRBD1. The CDR3 coding sequence is TGTGCCATCAGTCCACGCCGGGACAGGGGTCACCAAGAGACCCAGTACTTC. This translates into CAISPRRDRGHQETQYF.